Following are 18 T cell receptor beta chains from one sample sequenced in a study of T cells in Graves' hyperthyroidism and ophthalmopathy. Regions amplified from RNA transcripts were the TCR beta CDR3 regions. HTBI primers drove first-round RT-PCR of the TCR CDR3. One entry per CDR3 protein results from TCRdb running MiXCR on the multiplex PCR reads. The table includes 200,000 to 250,000 distinct CDR3 sequences, about 18% detected once. The source material was blood. The receptors originated from a man in his forties with Graves' hyperthyroidism.

The V gene is TRBV7-9, the J gene TRBJ1-4; unclear D gene. The CDR3 is 14 amino acids. Trimming shortened V by 2 bases and J by 8 bases, and 12 bases separated the two germline ends. CDR1 is SEHNR and CDR2 is FQNEAQ in the germline V gene (reference sequence). CDR3 in amino acids: CASSLHVLREKLFF. The CDR3 region has the DNA TGTGCCAGCAGCTTACATGTCCTGCGAGAAAAACTGTTTTTT.

The gene calls are TRBV25-1 and TRBJ2-7; no clear D. The V and J ends lost 2 bases and 3 bases respectively, with 8 bases between them. Germline CDR1 MGHDK, CDR2 SYGVNS. The CDR3 loop spans 13 amino acids. The CDR3 region is CASSEKGIYEQYF. DNA of the CDR3: TGTGCCAGCAGTGAAAAGGGCATCTACGAGCAGTACTTC.

There are many counts of this clonotype. This rearrangement joins TRBV3-1 to TRBJ1-5; D remains ambiguous. Looked up from germline, CDR1 is LGHDT and CDR2 is YNNKEL (reference sequence). Trimming took off 4 bases at V and 7 bases at J, with 17 bases between the two ends. This CDR3 region has 15 residues. The chain's CDR3 is CASSPGGAPGQPQHF. CDR3 nucleotides: TGTGCCAGCAGCCCCGGCGGAGCCCCGGGACAGCCCCAGCATTTT.

This clonotype appeared a few times. V is TRBV19 and J is TRBJ1-1; 8 bases are a match to TRBD1. With V trimmed by 6 bases and J by 4 bases, 10 bases remained unmatched. The CDR3 consists of 15 residues. The germline gives CDR1 LNHDA, CDR2 SQIVND (reference sequence). The chain's CDR3 is CASRQSETGVTEAFF. The CDR3 DNA reads TGTGCCAGTAGACAGTCGGAGACAGGGGTCACTGAAGCTTTCTTT.

A note on this clonotype: One end of the junction fails to match germline, which may point to a read error. This chain connects TRBV7-3 to TRBJ2-1; TRBD1 agrees at 9 bases. From germline, CDR1 is SGHTA and CDR2 FQGTGA. This CDR3 has 15 residues. CDR3 nucleotides: TGTGCCAGCAGCCAAGGGACAGGGTTAGGGAATGGGCAGTTCTTC. Its protein product is CASSQGTGLGNGQFF.

This clonotype was detected only a few times. The chain recombines TRBV30 with TRBJ1-5; D unclear. The CDR3 consists of 15 residues. Deletions cut 1 base from V and 3 bases from J, with 13 bases between. The germline gives CDR1 GTSNPN, CDR2 SVGIG (reference sequence). DNA for the CDR3: TGTGCCTGGAGTGCTGACGACGGCCTCAATCAGCCCCAGCATTTT. Translating it yields CAWSADDGLNQPQHF.

At least ten counts were recorded for this clonotype. The CDR3 protein is CSADGRAGELFF. In nucleotides, the CDR3 is TGCAGCGCTGACGGACGTGCCGGGGAGCTGTTTTTT. The V and J genes are TRBV29-1 and TRBJ2-2; no clear D gene. The V gene's germline CDR1 is SQVTM and CDR2 ANQGSEA. The length of the CDR3 is 12 residues. Trimming took off 7 bases at V and 6 bases at J, with 12 bases between the two ends.

The chain recombines TRBV4-3 with TRBJ1-3, with D unresolved. Germline CDR1 and CDR2: LGHNA and YSLEER. The germline V and J ends were trimmed by 1 base and 4 bases, with 5 bases remaining between them. This CDR3 is built from 13 residues. Here the CDR3 reads CASSQVAGNTIYF. The CDR3 DNA sequence: TGCGCCAGCAGCCAAGTAGCCGGAAACACCATATATTTT.

Many counts were recorded for this clonotype. The V call is TRBV20-1, the J call TRBJ1-1; D unresolved. The CDR3 has 13 amino acids. The V gene's germline CDR1 is DFQATT and CDR2 SNEGSKA (reference sequence). The germline V and J ends were trimmed by 7 bases and 0 bases, with 12 bases remaining between them. The CDR3 protein is CSVLSAVNTEAFF. In DNA form, the CDR3 reads TGCAGTGTCCTCAGCGCGGTGAACACTGAAGCTTTCTTT.

On this clonotype: A read error is possible here, since a much larger clone lies one base away. The chain links TRBV6-1 to TRBJ1-6; 8 positions match TRBD1. The germline gives CDR1 MNHNS, CDR2 SASEGT. This CDR3 is built from 22 residues. The CDR3 loop reads CASSRFISTNPPPGQDNPPLHF. The CDR3 DNA reads TGTGCCAGCAGTCGCTTTATTTCAACCAACCCCCCCCCGGGACAGGATAATCCACCCCTCCACTTT.

J is TRBJ1-2 and V is TRBV20-1; D unclear. The CDR3 consists of 11 residues. Trimming took off 4 bases at V and 8 bases at J, with 11 bases between the two ends. Germline CDR1 DFQATT, CDR2 SNEGSKA (reference sequence). CDR3 region: CSAILGGGYTF. In nucleotides, the CDR3 is TGCAGTGCTATTTTGGGCGGGGGCTACACCTTC.

This clonotype was recorded a few times. The chain combines TRBV6-2 or TRBV6-3 with TRBJ1-1, with 9 bases matching TRBD1. The length of the CDR3 is 14 residues. Germline V gene data show CDR1 as MNHEY and CDR2 as SVGEGT. The V gene end was trimmed by 6 bases and the J gene end by 6 bases; junction bases not matched to a gene: 8. For the CDR3, the DNA is TGTGCCAGCAGCCAAGGACAGGGGTGGCCTGAAGCTTTCTTT. Its protein is CASSQGQGWPEAFF.

The gene calls are TRBV20-1 and TRBJ2-1; D is uncertain. The germline V gene has CDR1 DFQATT and CDR2 SNEGSKA (reference sequence). CDR3 length: 12 residues. V was cut by 5 bases and J by 6 bases, with 11 bases left in between. The CDR3 protein is CSAGKTFNEQFF. DNA for the CDR3: TGCAGTGCTGGGAAAACTTTCAATGAGCAGTTCTTC.

This clonotype has at least ten counts. This chain connects TRBV2 to TRBJ1-6; 10 bases are shared with TRBD1. Germline CDR1 and CDR2: SNHLY and FYNNEI. This CDR3 is built from 13 residues. With V trimmed by 11 bases and J by 8 bases, 6 bases remained unmatched. As DNA, the CDR3 is TGTGCCGGCCAGACAGGGGGCGATTCACCCCTCCACTTT. Amino acid sequence: CAGQTGGDSPLHF.

The table lists this clonotype with many counts. This chain links TRBV27 with TRBJ1-1; TRBD1 might be the D (6 bases). CDR3 size: 14 residues. V lost 7 bases and J lost 11, with 23 bases in between. From germline, CDR1 is MNHEY and CDR2 SMNVEV (reference sequence). The CDR3 protein is CASNSLGTLGRAFF. The CDR3 nucleotides are TGTGCCAGCAACTCCTTAGGGACACTAGGTAGGGCTTTCTTT.

This clonotype was recorded many times. V usage is TRBV6-1 and J usage is TRBJ2-7; 8 bases are shared with TRBD2. Germline V gene data show CDR1 as MNHNS and CDR2 as SASEGT. This CDR3 region has 15 residues. V shed 5 bases, J shed 5 bases, and the junction held 11 bases outside the gene matches. The CDR3 sequence is CASSSGGAQLDEQYF. For the CDR3, the DNA is TGTGCCAGCAGTTCCGGGGGGGCACAATTAGACGAGCAGTACTTC.

In this sample, this clonotype turned up a few times. Sequence at one end of the junction differs from germline and may be a read error. The chain joins TRBV9 to TRBJ2-1; 9 positions match TRBD1. The CDR3 is 14 amino acids. Germline assignment: CDR1 SGDLS and CDR2 YYNGEE. The CDR3 sequence: CTSGAGQGTSEQFF. CDR3 nucleotide sequence: TGTACCAGCGGGGCGGGACAGGGCACAAGTGAGCAGTTCTTC.

This clonotype was counted ten times or more. V gene TRBV5-5 combines with J gene TRBJ2-1, with 8 nucleotides matching TRBD2. Per germline, CDR1 SGHKS and CDR2 YYEKEE (reference sequence). The CDR3 is 15 amino acids. V was pared by 4 bases and J by 3 bases, with 6 bases of the junction left unmatched. CDR3 DNA sequence: TGTGCCAGCAGCCTTGGAGCGGGGGACTACAATGAGCAGTTCTTC. This sequence encodes CASSLGAGDYNEQFF.